This TCR beta chain derives from a study of T cells in Graves' hyperthyroidism and ophthalmopathy. Notes on the study in general: Ophthalmopathy onset followed model prediction by a median roughly 6 months. Blood also contained most expanded thyroid clonotypes above 0.001.

Note on this clonotype: Its specificity is not known.

TCR beta CDR3 region amplification was performed from RNA transcripts. During a first-round RT-PCR of the TCR CDR3, the HTBI primer set was used. TCRdb re-called the multiplex PCR reads with MiXCR, one entry per CDR3 protein. Among 550,000 to 700,000 distinct CDR3 sequences listed, just over 45% were seen once. The CDR3 spans 12 residues. Germline V gene lookup returns CDR1 SQVTM and CDR2 ANQGSEA. V dropped 7 bases and J dropped 4 bases, with 13 bases sitting between them. This clonotype was obtained from an adult woman with Graves' disease, either hyperthyroidism or ophthalmopathy (not recorded which). V and J are TRBV29-1 and TRBJ1-2; D may be TRBD1 (5 bases). The specimen sequenced was peripheral blood or thyroid tissue (not recorded which). The CDR3 DNA sequence: TGCAGCGGCGTGACAGATTTCTATGGCTACACCTTC. Translated, it gives CSGVTDFYGYTF.